This T cell receptor (beta chain) comes out of a study of blood T cell repertoires in COVID-19. Original analysis: The assay estimated nucleated cells by amplifying reference gene primers. Sequencing used immunoSEQ multiplex PCR; TCRdb keeps in-frame clones, though not all of them. The DNA gave D and trimming, while V, J and clone size come from that table. The table includes tens of thousands of clones, 82% detected once. Germline CDR1 and CDR2: SQVTM and ANQGSEA. V lost 2 bases to trimming and J lost 1 base, with 9 bases between them. This CDR3 region has 13 residues. Material for sequencing was peripheral blood. This receptor was obtained from an elderly woman with acute or convalescent COVID-19. The V gene is TRBV29-1, the J gene TRBJ2-7; tentative D call: TRBD1 (5 bases). As DNA, the CDR3 is TGCAGCGTTGAAAAGACAGATTCCTACGAGCAGTACTTC. Protein product: CSVEKTDSYEQYF.